A selection of T cell receptor beta chains follows, all from one sample in a study of cytomegalovirus exposure and HLA in healthy donors. Produced via immunoSEQ multiplex PCR; TCRdb's table is partial and in-frame only. This repertoire comprises 95,000 to 150,000 clones; its ten largest clones make up roughly 3.5%. What was sequenced was PBMCs. The receptors were sampled from a man in his late teens or twenties in good health and CMV-seronegative. The conserved cysteine and the conserved F or W are not part of the CDR3 here. Fields, in order: V gene, J gene, CDR3 protein.

V gene: TRBV5-1; J gene: TRBJ2-7; CDR3 protein: ASSFAGREGEQY
V gene: TRBV18; J gene: TRBJ2-7; CDR3 protein: ASSPGASLVGQY
V gene: TRBV19; J gene: TRBJ2-3; CDR3 protein: ASSPRSSGSTDTQY
V gene: TRBV7-9; J gene: TRBJ2-5; CDR3 protein: ASSLPFGGAGGEETQY
V gene: TRBV27; J gene: TRBJ2-7; CDR3 protein: ASNRPGAEQY
V gene: TRBV19; J gene: TRBJ2-7; CDR3 protein: ARPPGLPPNGEQY
V gene: TRBV6-1; J gene: TRBJ2-7; CDR3 protein: ASSLTNSYEQY
V gene: TRBV7-9; J gene: TRBJ1-4; CDR3 protein: ASSLVTPPTGKFKLF
V gene: TRBV28; J gene: TRBJ2-7; CDR3 protein: ASSDLAGDSYEQY
V gene: TRBV19; J gene: TRBJ1-6; CDR3 protein: ASSRGYNSPLH
V gene: TRBV11-2; J gene: TRBJ1-2; CDR3 protein: ASSLEWQGGYGYT
V gene: TRBV28; J gene: TRBJ2-6; CDR3 protein: ASSFLGQGASGANVLT
V gene: TRBV15; J gene: TRBJ1-1; CDR3 protein: ATSTTGGKKTEAF
V gene: TRBV6-6; J gene: TRBJ1-6; CDR3 protein: ASSYYQTGSNSPLH
V gene: TRBV5-1; J gene: TRBJ1-1; CDR3 protein: ASSHRGGASTNTEAF
V gene: TRBV7-9; J gene: TRBJ2-2; CDR3 protein: ASSFYRGLQELF
V gene: TRBV19; J gene: TRBJ2-7; CDR3 protein: ASSIRAALLGEQY
V gene: TRBV6-5; J gene: TRBJ2-5; CDR3 protein: ASKKSGQETQY
V gene: TRBV7-2; J gene: TRBJ2-1; CDR3 protein: ASSRNSGGSYNEQF
V gene: TRBV25-1; J gene: TRBJ2-5; CDR3 protein: ASSEYMGGQETQY
V gene: TRBV19; J gene: TRBJ2-7; CDR3 protein: ASSQDWGGYEQY
V gene: TRBV4-1; J gene: TRBJ2-7; CDR3 protein: ASSPDSGYEQY
V gene: TRBV7-9; J gene: TRBJ1-5; CDR3 protein: ASSLGGGSPQH
V gene: TRBV19; J gene: TRBJ1-2; CDR3 protein: ASSPRGGPHGYT
V gene: TRBV6-1; J gene: TRBJ1-1; CDR3 protein: AYGRQDMNTEAF
V gene: TRBV7-9; J gene: TRBJ2-7; CDR3 protein: ASSTPLREEQY
V gene: TRBV6-5; J gene: TRBJ1-6; CDR3 protein: ASSTGQNNSPLH
V gene: TRBV9; J gene: .; CDR3 protein: ASSVGVPAGASYEQY
V gene: TRBV7-9; J gene: TRBJ2-7; CDR3 protein: ASGEQGLNEQY
V gene: TRBV13; J gene: TRBJ2-7; CDR3 protein: ASSLGFGQTYEQY
V gene: TRBV2; J gene: TRBJ2-2; CDR3 protein: ACSGPAAPWGELF
V gene: TRBV6-5; J gene: TRBJ2-3; CDR3 protein: ATVPPLGREKH
V gene: TRBV5-4; J gene: TRBJ2-5; CDR3 protein: ASSFPGETQY
V gene: TRBV29-1; J gene: TRBJ2-7; CDR3 protein: SVDGLAGGPGSYEQY
V gene: TRBV10-2; J gene: TRBJ1-1; CDR3 protein: ASRVYTEPSTEAF
V gene: TRBV5-1; J gene: TRBJ2-5; CDR3 protein: ASSLGGGDQETQY
V gene: TRBV6-4; J gene: TRBJ2-3; CDR3 protein: ASSDSGGADTQY
V gene: TRBV5-8; J gene: TRBJ2-5; CDR3 protein: ASSSIKGLAGVGETQY
V gene: TRBV5-5; J gene: TRBJ1-2; CDR3 protein: ASSLGTGSNYGYT
V gene: TRBV15; J gene: TRBJ2-5; CDR3 protein: AAASEETQY
V gene: TRBV7-9; J gene: TRBJ1-2; CDR3 protein: ASSPYRGEVYGYT
V gene: TRBV7-2; J gene: TRBJ2-7; CDR3 protein: ASSFGGSYEQY
V gene: TRBV5-4; J gene: TRBJ2-2; CDR3 protein: ASSSQTGELF
V gene: TRBV5-8; J gene: TRBJ1-5; CDR3 protein: ASSFQGPGNQPQH
V gene: TRBV12-1; J gene: TRBJ2-7; CDR3 protein: ASSSRDRDYEQY
V gene: TRBV20-1; J gene: TRBJ1-1; CDR3 protein: SARDGTRAF
V gene: TRBV10-3; J gene: TRBJ2-1; CDR3 protein: AITPREVVDSEQF
V gene: TRBV19; J gene: TRBJ2-1; CDR3 protein: ASSIGTSGGYNEQF
V gene: TRBV27; J gene: TRBJ1-1; CDR3 protein: ASSFSGGTEAF
V gene: TRBV9; J gene: TRBJ2-7; CDR3 protein: ASSPGAYEQY
V gene: TRBV2; J gene: TRBJ2-7; CDR3 protein: ASRETRFEQY
V gene: TRBV7-9; J gene: TRBJ2-5; CDR3 protein: ASSLWVNSRETQY
V gene: TRBV7-8; J gene: TRBJ1-4; CDR3 protein: ASSLGAWEEKLF
V gene: TRBV28; J gene: TRBJ2-7; CDR3 protein: ASSTRLGHRVSSYEQY
V gene: TRBV5-1; J gene: TRBJ2-1; CDR3 protein: ASSYSLSSYNEQF